The subject of this entry is one TCR beta chain. The sample is drawn from a study of long-term antiretroviral therapy in people with HIV. The V end lost 6 bases, the J end lost 5 bases, and 16 bases lay between the germline ends. This CDR3 has 15 amino acids. Germline V CDR1 and CDR2: MNHEY, SMNVEV (reference sequence). This was the immunoSEQ v3.0 assay at survey level. Method: immunoSEQ multiplex PCR; TCRdb's copy keeps in-frame clones and lacks some. The top ten clones hold roughly 3.5% of a sample with around 31,000 clones, roughly 88% of them seen once. The TCR was taken from a man between 18 and 29 years old with HIV. Sequencing was performed on unsorted PBMCs, taken 0.8 years before starting antiretroviral therapy. The chain has TRBV27 and TRBJ1-4; D might be TRBD1 (6 bases). The CDR3 DNA sequence: TGTGCCAGCAGGGGAGATGGACAGCTAAATGAAAAACTGTTTTTT. Translated: CASRGDGQLNEKLFF.